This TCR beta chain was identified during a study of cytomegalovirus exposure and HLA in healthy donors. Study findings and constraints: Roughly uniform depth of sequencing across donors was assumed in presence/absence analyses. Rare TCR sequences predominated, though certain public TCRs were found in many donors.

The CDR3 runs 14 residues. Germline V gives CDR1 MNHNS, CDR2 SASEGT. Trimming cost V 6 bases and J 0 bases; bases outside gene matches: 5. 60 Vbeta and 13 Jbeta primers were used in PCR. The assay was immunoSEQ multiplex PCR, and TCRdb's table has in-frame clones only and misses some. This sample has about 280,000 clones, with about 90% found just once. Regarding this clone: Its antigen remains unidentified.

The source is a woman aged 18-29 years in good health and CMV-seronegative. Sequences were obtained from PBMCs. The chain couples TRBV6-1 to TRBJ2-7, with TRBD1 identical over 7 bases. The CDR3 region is CASRLTGSSYEQYF. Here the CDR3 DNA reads TGTGCCAGCAGGCTGACAGGGAGCTCCTACGAGCAGTACTTC.